This T cell receptor beta chain was sequenced during a study of CD8+CD57+ T cells in acquired aplastic anemia. Per the germline V gene, CDR1 is LNHNV and CDR2 is YYDKDF (reference sequence). Trimming shortened V by 3 bases and J by 3 bases, and 14 bases separated the two germline ends. This CDR3 is 15 amino acids long. This clonotype has more than one count but fewer than ten. CDR3 and TCR beta VDJ profiling relied on genomic DNA as the template. TCRdb recomputed calls from the reads with MiXCR, one row per CDR3 protein. This table has approximately 160,000 distinct CDR3 sequences, around 45% appearing once.

The sequence was obtained from a human donor in good health. The source material was sorted CD4+, CD8+, or CD8+CD57+ T cells (not recorded which) from PBMCs. This rearrangement joins TRBV15 to TRBJ1-1; no firm D call. The CDR3 DNA follows: TGTGCCACCAGCAGGTACATATCAAAGGACACTGAAGCTTTCTTT. This codes for CATSRYISKDTEAFF.